This TCR beta chain was recovered during a study of shared clonotypes between healthy human individuals (dated by TCRdb to about 2020). Background on the whole study: The cohort comprised a couple of women and three men aged 18 to 49 years. Per donor, three plates each were used for CD4 naive and CD4 memory, two for CD8 naive, and one for CD8 memory. To estimate repertoire size and how much clonotype sharing occurs between individuals, the study deeply sequenced the blood TCR repertoires of 5 or 6 healthy adults. Libraries were prepared and TCR repertoires were sequenced by different laboratories using diverse techniques, in order to increase sequencing depth and limit assay-specific biases. Between about 0.85 and 10 billion PBMCs per donor were obtained by leukapheresis.

Results and caveats for the whole study, not just this receptor: Because the study included a small number of donors, the genetic and exposure-history diversity represented was limited. Higher generation probabilities were observed for clonotypes shared by all four sorted-subset donors than for non-shared clonotypes. Larger estimated clonotype richness was generally found for naive subsets than for memory subsets. Pairwise subsampling indicated that sequencing depth was expected to affect the degree of clonotype sharing among donors. Incomplete sequencing was indicated by rarefaction of sorted-subset datasets, despite the large sequencing depth. Sampling was restricted to blood, and TCR repertoires in tissues likely differ from the TCR repertoires found in blood. Across a handful of donors, approximately 5% of naive CD4, 3% to 4% of naive CD8, under 2.5% of memory CD4, and 0.3% to 0.45% of memory CD8 clonotypes were shared.

This clone occurred once. No antigen is known for it. Base qualities are not recorded, but no much larger clone differs from it by a single base. For the CD8 naive samples, CD45RO-negative cells were positively selected for CCR7, yielding a CD45RA+CCR7+ population from which TemRA cells were excluded. Healthy HIV-negative adults with no recently reported acute infections or vaccinations were included as donors. Every donor was a Caucasian adult residing in Nashville, Tennessee, USA. Blood was obtained by leukapheresis, after which PBMCs were separated by Ficoll-Histopaque density gradient centrifugation and cryopreserved in liquid nitrogen vapor phase. Analytical flow cytometry was used to check the purity and quantity of each magnetically sorted T cell population. From each sorted fraction, genomic DNA was isolated and quantified by UV absorbance on a Nanodrop 2000c. Using the deep immunoSEQ assay, multiplex PCR amplified TCR CDR3 regions from genomic DNA. Extracted genomic DNA from each cell subset was distributed evenly across all wells of several immunoSEQ 96-well plates, and each plate was treated as a replicate. For sorted subsets, each replicate PCR was loaded with about 200 ng genomic DNA, equivalent to 25,000 to 30,000 T cell genomes. Purified libraries were measured with a Qubit 3.0 fluorometer, size-checked on a Bioanalyzer 2100, and measured again with the KAPA Library Quantification kit. A separate single-read 150-cycle Illumina NextSeq 550 flow cell was used to sequence each immunoSEQ 96-well plate. As for the original processing: Because the immunoSEQ output held only junctional sequences and lacked quality scores, the filtering could not match the filtering applied to full-length reads. Sequences were annotated with PyIR, a Python wrapper for IgBLAST v1.9, using IMGT germline references to assign V/J genes and CDR3. Reads with weak V/J assignments (E-value above 1e-6), missing CDR3, stop codons, out-of-frame junctions, or ambiguous translated residues were removed. A V3J clonotype was defined by an identical inferred V gene, J gene, and CDR3 amino acid sequence. To compute the percentage overlap between repertoires, the number of shared unique clonotypes was divided by the size of the smaller repertoire. Richness of each repertoire was evaluated using RTK rarefaction, the Chao1 estimator, and Recon v2.1 estimates of unobserved clonotypes. OLGA was used to compute generation probabilities for all TCRbeta clonotypes that the gDNA method yielded from a few donors. In its TCRdb copy, this immuneACCESS table keeps in-frame sequences only and misses some clones. Where compared with another copy, unresolved V genes explain less than half of these, and the others have no known cause. V, J and clone size derive from that table, while D and trimming were established from the DNA sequence. Present in this sample are almost 700,000 clones, approximately 90% of which were seen just once. Clones ranked in the top ten supply approximately 24% of the sample.

CDR1 SSHAT and CDR2 FNYEAQ are derived from the germline V gene (reference sequence). Taken from cysteine to phenylalanine, the CDR3 has 16 residues. Of all the DNA, just the CDR3 is kept, 48 bases in frame from base 1. V is shortened by 5 bases, J by 5 bases, and the region joining them spans 19 bases. In this chain, TRBV7-7 is recombined with TRBJ2-1, and TRBD1 may be the D gene, going by 5 matching bases. This receptor was obtained from a man aged 30 to 39 in good health. Sequenced input: naive CD8+ T cells sorted from blood. Interpreted using the paper, the cell subset or site label stands for: CD45RA+CCR7+. The sequenced DNA is TGTGCCAGCAGCCAGGGCAGGACCGAACCAAACAATGAGCAGTTCTTC. This translates into CASSQGRTEPNNEQFF.